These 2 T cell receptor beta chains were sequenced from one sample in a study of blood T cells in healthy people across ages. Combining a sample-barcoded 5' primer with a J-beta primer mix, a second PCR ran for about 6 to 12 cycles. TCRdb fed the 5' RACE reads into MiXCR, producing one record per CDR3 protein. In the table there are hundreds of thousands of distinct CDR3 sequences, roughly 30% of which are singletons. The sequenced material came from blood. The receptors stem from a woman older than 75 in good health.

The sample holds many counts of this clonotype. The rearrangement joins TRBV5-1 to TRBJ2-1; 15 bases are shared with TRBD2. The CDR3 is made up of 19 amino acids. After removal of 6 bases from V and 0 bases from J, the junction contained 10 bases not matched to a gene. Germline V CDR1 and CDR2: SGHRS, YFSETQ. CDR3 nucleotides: TGCGCCAGCACAGCGGCCGGGACTAGCGGGGGGAACTCCTACAATGAGCAGTTCTTC. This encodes CASTAAGTSGGNSYNEQFF.

CDR3: CASSLWSGQTSGANVLTF. Here the CDR3 DNA reads TGTGCCAGCAGCTTGTGGTCTGGACAGACCTCTGGGGCCAACGTCCTGACTTTC. The chain is built from TRBV9 and TRBJ2-6; tentatively, D is TRBD1 (6 bases). This CDR3 contains 18 residues. V was pared by 4 bases and J by 0 bases, with 17 bases between. From germline, CDR1 is SGDLS and CDR2 YYNGEE.